These 10 T cell receptor beta chains share one sample of origin, sequenced in a study of technical replicates of blood from several donors. TCRdb keeps only in-frame clones here, not all; method: immunoSEQ multiplex PCR. The sample yields approximately 88,000 clones, approximately 96% seen once. The sequenced sample was T cells isolated from PBMCs. The receptor source for this set is a human donor in good health.

The V gene is TRBV25-1, the J gene TRBJ2-1; 10 positions match TRBD2. V lost 5 bases and J lost 6; bases outside the gene matches: 13. The CDR3 extends over 17 amino acids. The germline gives CDR1 MGHDK, CDR2 SYGVNS. CDR3 sequence: CASSLGLAGDFRNEQFF. The CDR3 coding sequence is TGTGCCAGCAGTTTGGGGCTAGCGGGAGACTTTCGCAATGAGCAGTTCTTC.

The chain joins TRBV28 to TRBJ2-7; tentatively, D is TRBD2 (6 bases). V lost 3 bases to trimming and J lost 2 bases, with 8 bases between them. The CDR3 runs to 13 residues. The germline V gene has CDR1 MDHEN and CDR2 SYDVKM. The chain's CDR3 is CASSLRGPYEQYF. The CDR3 DNA follows: TGTGCCAGCAGTTTGCGGGGTCCCTACGAGCAGTACTTC.

Only one count was recorded for this clone. The chain joins TRBV6-1 to TRBJ1-5; the D gene is possibly TRBD1 (5 bases). This CDR3 region has 13 residues. CDR1 is MNHNS, CDR2 SASEGT, per germline. The V and J ends lost 6 bases and 5 bases respectively, with 11 bases between them. In DNA, the CDR3 is TGTGCCAGCAGGACGACAGTTTATCAGCCCCAGCATTTT. Translation gives CASRTTVYQPQHF.

For the CDR3, the DNA is TGTGCCAGCAGTTACTCCAGGGAACTCGAGCAGTACTTC. Protein: CASSYSRELEQYF. The rearrangement links TRBV6-6 to TRBJ2-7; D may be TRBD1 (5 bases). Germline V gene data show CDR1 as MNHNY and CDR2 as SVGAGI (reference sequence). V lost 0 bases to trimming and J lost 6 bases, with 9 bases between them. The CDR3 has 13 residues.

The table lists this clone with a count of one. The chain links TRBV2 to TRBJ2-1; 13 bases are shared with TRBD2. This CDR3 is 15 amino acids long. The germline V gene has CDR1 SNHLY and CDR2 FYNNEI. J lost 9 bases, V lost 5 bases, and 7 bases had no gene match. The CDR3 nucleotides read TGTGCCAGCAGTCAGACTAGCGGGAGGTTGAGTGAGCAGTTCTTC. This translates into CASSQTSGRLSEQFF.

This rearrangement joins TRBV11-3 to TRBJ1-1; D not resolved. CDR1 and CDR2 from the germline V gene are SGHNT and YENEEA. V lost 6 bases and J 1 base, leaving 9 bases between the germline ends. The CDR3 loop spans 13 amino acids. This chain's CDR3 is CASRKPGNTEAFF. DNA for the CDR3: TGTGCCAGCAGAAAACCAGGGAACACTGAAGCTTTCTTT.

This chain links TRBV6-1 with TRBJ2-1; TRBD1 agrees at 10 bases. Germline V gene data show CDR1 as MNHNS and CDR2 as SASEGT. The CDR3 loop spans 15 amino acids. The V gene end was trimmed by 3 bases and the J gene end by 7 bases; junction bases not matched to a gene: 6. The CDR3 loop reads CASSDGTGALNEQFF. As DNA, the CDR3 is TGTGCCAGCAGTGACGGGACAGGGGCCTTGAATGAGCAGTTCTTC.

The J gene is TRBJ2-7, the V gene TRBV7-3, with a possible D match to TRBD2 (7 bases). The CDR3 is made up of 15 amino acids. Germline CDR1 SGHTA, CDR2 FQGTGA. Trimming cost V 5 bases and J 6 bases, with 20 bases left between them. The CDR3, as DNA: TGTGCCAGCAGCCAAACGGGGGGCCTGTTGGGCGAGCAGTACTTC. It translates to CASSQTGGLLGEQYF.

The count of this clone is one. The chain is built from TRBV30 and TRBJ2-4, with 14 bases aligning to TRBD2. The length of the CDR3 is 14 residues. The V gene's germline CDR1 is GTSNPN and CDR2 SVGIG (reference sequence). V was pared by 1 base and J by 10 bases, with 3 bases of the junction left unmatched. The DNA for the CDR3 is TGTGCCTGGAGTGCGGGACTAGCGGGAGCTATTCAGTACTTC. Its translation: CAWSAGLAGAIQYF. Variable domain in full (rest from reference TRBV30 and TRBJ2-4): SQTIHQWPATLVQPVGSPLSLECTVEGTSNPNLYWYRQAAGRGLQLLFYSVGIGQISSEVPQNLSASRPQDRQFILSSKKLLLSDSGFYLCAWSAGLAGAIQYFGAGTRLSVL.

CDR3 region: CASSVGGTQYF. CDR3 bases: TGTGCCAGCAGCGTGGGGGGGACTCAGTACTTC. This chain joins TRBV9 and TRBJ2-5; 7 bases line up with TRBD2. Germline values: CDR1 SGDLS, CDR2 YYNGEE. The CDR3 is 11 amino acids. The junction had 3 bases not matched to a gene; V was cut back by 2 bases and J by 11 bases.